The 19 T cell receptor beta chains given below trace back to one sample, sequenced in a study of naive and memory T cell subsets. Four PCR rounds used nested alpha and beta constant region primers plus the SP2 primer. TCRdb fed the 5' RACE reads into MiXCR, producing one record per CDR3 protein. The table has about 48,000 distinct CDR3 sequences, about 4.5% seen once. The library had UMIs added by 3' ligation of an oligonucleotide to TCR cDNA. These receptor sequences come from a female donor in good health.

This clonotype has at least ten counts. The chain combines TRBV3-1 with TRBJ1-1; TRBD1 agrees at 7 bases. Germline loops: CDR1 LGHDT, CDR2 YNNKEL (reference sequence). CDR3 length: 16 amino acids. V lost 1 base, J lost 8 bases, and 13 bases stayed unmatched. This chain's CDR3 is CASSQGGGAGVVEAFF. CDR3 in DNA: TGTGCCAGCAGCCAAGGAGGGGGCGCGGGTGTAGTCGAAGCTTTCTTT.

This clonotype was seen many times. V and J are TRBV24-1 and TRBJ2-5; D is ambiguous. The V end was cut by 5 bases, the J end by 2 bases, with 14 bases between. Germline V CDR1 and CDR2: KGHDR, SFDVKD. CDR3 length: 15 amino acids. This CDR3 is CATSVAYGSQETQYF. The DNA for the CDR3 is TGTGCCACCAGTGTCGCATACGGATCTCAAGAGACCCAGTACTTC.

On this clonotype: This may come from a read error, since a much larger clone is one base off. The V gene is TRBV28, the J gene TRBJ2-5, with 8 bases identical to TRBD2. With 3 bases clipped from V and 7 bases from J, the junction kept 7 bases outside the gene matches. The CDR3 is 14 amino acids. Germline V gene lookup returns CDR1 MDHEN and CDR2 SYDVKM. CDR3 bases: TGTGCCAGCAGTTTCCTTAGCGGGGTGGGGACCCAGTACTTC. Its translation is CASSFLSGVGTQYF.

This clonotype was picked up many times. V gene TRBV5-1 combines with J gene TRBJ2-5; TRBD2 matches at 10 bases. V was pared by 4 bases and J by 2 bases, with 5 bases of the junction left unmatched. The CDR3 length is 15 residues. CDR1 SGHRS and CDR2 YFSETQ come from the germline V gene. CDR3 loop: CASSRSSGRQETQYF. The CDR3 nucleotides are TGCGCCAGCAGCCGTTCTAGCGGGAGACAAGAGACCCAGTACTTC. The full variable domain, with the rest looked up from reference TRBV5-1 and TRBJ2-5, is KAGVTQTPRYLIKTRGQQVTLSCSPISGHRSVSWYQQTPGQGLQFLFEYFSETQRNKGNFPGRFSGRQFSNSRSEMNVSTLELGDSALYLCASSRSSGRQETQYFGPGTRLLVL.

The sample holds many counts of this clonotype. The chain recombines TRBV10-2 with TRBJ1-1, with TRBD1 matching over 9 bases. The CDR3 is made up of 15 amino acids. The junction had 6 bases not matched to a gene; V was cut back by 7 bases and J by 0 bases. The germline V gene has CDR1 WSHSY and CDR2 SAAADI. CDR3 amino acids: CASKGQGRMNTEAFF. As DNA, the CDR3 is TGCGCCAGCAAGGGACAGGGCCGAATGAACACTGAAGCTTTCTTT.

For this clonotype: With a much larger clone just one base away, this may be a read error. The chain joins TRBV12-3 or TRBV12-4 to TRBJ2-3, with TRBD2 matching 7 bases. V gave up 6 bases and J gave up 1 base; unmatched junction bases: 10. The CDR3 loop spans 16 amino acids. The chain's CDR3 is CASSPGLGHRTDTQYF. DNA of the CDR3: TGTGCCAGCAGCCCCGGACTAGGCCACCGCACAGATACGCAGTATTTT.

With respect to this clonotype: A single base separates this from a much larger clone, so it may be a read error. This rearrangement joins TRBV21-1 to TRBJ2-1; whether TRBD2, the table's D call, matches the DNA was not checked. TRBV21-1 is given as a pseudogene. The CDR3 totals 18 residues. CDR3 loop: CASSTKRGTGLSGHEQFF. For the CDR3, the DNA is TGTGCCAGCAGCACCAAAAGGGGAACGGGACTATCGGGACATGAGCAGTTCTTC.

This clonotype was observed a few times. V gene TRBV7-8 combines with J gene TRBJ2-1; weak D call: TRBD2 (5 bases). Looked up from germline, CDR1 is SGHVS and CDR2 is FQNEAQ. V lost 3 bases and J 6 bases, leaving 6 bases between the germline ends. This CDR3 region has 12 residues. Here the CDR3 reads CASSFLANEQFF. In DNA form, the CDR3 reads TGTGCCAGCAGCTTCCTAGCCAATGAGCAGTTCTTC.

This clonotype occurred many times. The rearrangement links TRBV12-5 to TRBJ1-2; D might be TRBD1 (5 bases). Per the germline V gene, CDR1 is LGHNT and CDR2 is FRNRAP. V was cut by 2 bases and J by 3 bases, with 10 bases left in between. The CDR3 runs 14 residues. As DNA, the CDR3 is TGTGCTAGTGGTTTGCCAGGGTCGGACTATGGCTACACCTTC. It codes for CASGLPGSDYGYTF.

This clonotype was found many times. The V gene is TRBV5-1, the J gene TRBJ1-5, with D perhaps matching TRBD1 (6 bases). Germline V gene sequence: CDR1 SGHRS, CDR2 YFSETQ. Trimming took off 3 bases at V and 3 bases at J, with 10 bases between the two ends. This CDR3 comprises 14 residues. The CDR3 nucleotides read TGCGCCAGCAGCTCATCAGGGGCCAATCAGCCCCAGCATTTT. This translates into CASSSSGANQPQHF.

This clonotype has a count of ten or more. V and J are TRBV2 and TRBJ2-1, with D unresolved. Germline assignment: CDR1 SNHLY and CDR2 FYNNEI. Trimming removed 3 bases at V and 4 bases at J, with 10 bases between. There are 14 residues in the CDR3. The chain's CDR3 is CASSEAAVYNEQFF. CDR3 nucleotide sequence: TGTGCCAGCAGTGAGGCGGCAGTTTACAATGAGCAGTTCTTC.

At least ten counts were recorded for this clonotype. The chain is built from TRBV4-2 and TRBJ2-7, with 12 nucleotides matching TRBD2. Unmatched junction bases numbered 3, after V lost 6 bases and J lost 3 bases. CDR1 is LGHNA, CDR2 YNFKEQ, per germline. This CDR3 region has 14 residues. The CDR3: CASRGLAGHYEQYF. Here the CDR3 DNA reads TGTGCCAGCAGGGGACTAGCGGGCCACTACGAGCAGTACTTC.

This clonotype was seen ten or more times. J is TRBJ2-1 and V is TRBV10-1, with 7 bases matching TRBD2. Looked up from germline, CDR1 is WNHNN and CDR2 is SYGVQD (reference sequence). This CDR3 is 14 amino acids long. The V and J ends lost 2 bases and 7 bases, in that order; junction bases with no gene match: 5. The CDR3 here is CASSEHSGLNEQFF. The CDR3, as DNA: TGCGCCAGCAGTGAGCATAGCGGGTTGAATGAGCAGTTCTTC.

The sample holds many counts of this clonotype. This CDR3 reads CATSRLAGLTDTQYF. The CDR3 DNA follows: TGTGCCACCAGCAGACTAGCGGGATTGACAGATACGCAGTATTTT. This rearrangement joins TRBV15 to TRBJ2-3, with 9 positions matching TRBD2. The CDR3 totals 15 residues. Germline-derived CDR1 and CDR2 are LNHNV and YYDKDF (reference sequence). V was clipped by 2 bases and J by 3 bases; unmatched bases: 3.

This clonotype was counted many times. CDR3 DNA sequence: TGTGCCAGCAGTTACTCGGAGGCGGGAGGGGGTGGGGCCAACGTCCTGACTTTC. This translates into CASSYSEAGGGGANVLTF. The chain joins TRBV6-5 to TRBJ2-6, with 9 positions matching TRBD2. From germline, CDR1 is MNHEY and CDR2 SVGAGI. The V and J ends lost 0 bases and 3 bases, in that order; junction bases with no gene match: 6. This CDR3 is 18 amino acids long.

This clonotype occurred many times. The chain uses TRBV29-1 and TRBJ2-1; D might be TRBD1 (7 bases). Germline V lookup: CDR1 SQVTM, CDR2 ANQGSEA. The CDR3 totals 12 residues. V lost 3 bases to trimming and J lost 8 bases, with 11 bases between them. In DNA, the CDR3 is TGCAGCGTTGAGACAGGGAGGCATGAGCAGTTCTTC. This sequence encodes CSVETGRHEQFF.

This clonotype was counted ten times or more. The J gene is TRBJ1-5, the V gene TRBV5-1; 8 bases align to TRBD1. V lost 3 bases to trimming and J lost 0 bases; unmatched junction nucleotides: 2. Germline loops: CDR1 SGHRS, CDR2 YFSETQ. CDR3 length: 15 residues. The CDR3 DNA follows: TGCGCCAGCAGCTGGGGACAGGATAGCAATCAGCCCCAGCATTTT. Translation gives CASSWGQDSNQPQHF.

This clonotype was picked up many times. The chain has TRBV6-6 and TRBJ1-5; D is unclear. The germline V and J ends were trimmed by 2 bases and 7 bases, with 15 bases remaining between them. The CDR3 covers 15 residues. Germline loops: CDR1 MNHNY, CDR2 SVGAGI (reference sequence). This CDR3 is CASSYDGSGVQPQHF. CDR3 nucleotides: TGTGCCAGCAGTTACGACGGATCTGGGGTACAGCCCCAGCATTTT.

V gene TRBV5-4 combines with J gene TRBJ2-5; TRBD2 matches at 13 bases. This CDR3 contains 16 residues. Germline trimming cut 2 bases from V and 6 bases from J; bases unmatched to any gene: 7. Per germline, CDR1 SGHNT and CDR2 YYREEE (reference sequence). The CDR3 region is CASSFELAGGRKTQYF. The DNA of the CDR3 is TGTGCCAGCAGCTTCGAACTAGCGGGAGGGCGTAAGACCCAGTACTTC.